A selection of T cell receptor beta chains follows, all from one sample in a study of cytomegalovirus exposure and HLA in healthy donors. Produced via immunoSEQ multiplex PCR; TCRdb's table is partial and in-frame only. The data contain 150,000 or so clones, about three quarters of them singletons. Sequenced: PBMCs. The origin of the receptors is a girl aged 5 to 17 in good health and CMV-seronegative. CDR3s include the opening cysteine and the closing phenylalanine or tryptophan. D genes are given only for firm matches. Some rows have no size entry. The others give once, few or many, or a class for an expanded clone.

j_call | d_call | v_call | clone_size | cdr3_nt | cdr3_aa
TRBJ2-7 | . | TRBV28 | . | TGTGCCAGCAGTTTATCTGGGGGAGGCTACGAGCAGTACTTC | CASSLSGGGYEQYF
TRBJ2-7 | TRBD2 | TRBV2 | . | TGTGCCAGCAGCGTAGCGGGGGCGAAATACGAGCAGTACTTC | CASSVAGAKYEQYF
TRBJ2-1 | . | TRBV10-2 | . | TGCGCCAGCAGAGCGAACTTCTACAATGAGCAGTTCTTC | CASRANFYNEQFF
TRBJ1-2 | TRBD1 | TRBV7-8 | . | TGTGCCAGCAGCTTGGGACAGGGCTCTTATGGCTACACCTTC | CASSLGQGSYGYTF
TRBJ2-1 | . | TRBV5-8 | once | TGTGCCAGCAGTTTGTTTCAGTACAATGAGCAGTTCTTC | CASSLFQYNEQFF
TRBJ2-7 | TRBD1 | TRBV19 | . | TGTGCCAGTAGTATCCCAGGACAGGTCGTCAACGAGCAGTACTTC | CASSIPGQVVNEQYF
TRBJ1-5 | TRBD1 | TRBV12-5 | once | TGTGCTAGTGGTTTGGGAACGACAGGGCGGCCCCAGCATTTT | CASGLGTTGRPQHF
TRBJ1-1 | TRBD1 | TRBV29-1 | . | TGCAGCGTTGAACCAGGGGGTACTGAAGCTTTCTTT | CSVEPGGTEAFF
TRBJ1-2 | TRBD1 | TRBV5-1 | once | TGCGCCAGCAGCACCGGGACAGTCTATGGCTACACCTTC | CASSTGTVYGYTF
TRBJ2-1 | TRBD2 | TRBV4-2 | . | TGTGCCAGCAGCCCCATGCTAGCGGGGGGGCCGGGCAATGAGCAGTTCTTC | CASSPMLAGGPGNEQFF
TRBJ2-1 | TRBD2 | TRBV2 | . | TGTGCCAGTAAGGGGAGCGGGGGCCATAACAATGAGCAGTTCTTC | CASKGSGGHNNEQFF
TRBJ1-1 | . | TRBV5-1 | . | TGCGCCAGCAGCCGAACCACAGGGCCGAACACTGAAGCTTTCTTT | CASSRTTGPNTEAFF
TRBJ1-4 | . | TRBV9 | . | TGTGCCAGCAGCGTAGGGGAGGGTAATGAAAAACTGTTTTTT | CASSVGEGNEKLFF
TRBJ2-5 | . | TRBV5-1 | . | TGCGCCAGCAGCTTGGCGGAGGTGGAGACCCAGTACTTC | CASSLAEVETQYF
TRBJ1-5 | . | TRBV2 | . | TGTGCCAGCAGTGAAGAAGGGGCAGCTAATCAGCCCCAGCATTTT | CASSEEGAANQPQHF
TRBJ1-5 | . | TRBV5-8 | once | TGTGCCAGCAGCCTCGAGACAGGATCCAATCAGCCCCAGCATTTT | CASSLETGSNQPQHF
TRBJ2-7 | TRBD2 | TRBV19 | . | TGTGCCAGTAGTCCGGGAGGGTCGTACTACGAGCAGTACTTC | CASSPGGSYYEQYF
TRBJ2-7 | . | TRBV10-3 | . | TGTGCCATCAGTGACCCAGGTGACGGGGGAGGATACGAGCAGTACTTC | CAISDPGDGGGYEQYF
TRBJ2-1 | TRBD2 | TRBV29-1 | . | TGCAGCCTAAGAGGACCAGCGGGGCTCTCCTACAATGAGCAGTTCTTC | CSLRGPAGLSYNEQFF
TRBJ1-1 | TRBD1 | TRBV5-1 | . | TGCGCCAGCAGCTCTGACAGGGGAGGAAACACTGAAGCTTTCTTT | CASSSDRGGNTEAFF
TRBJ2-1 | . | TRBV5-6 | . | TGTGCCAGCAGTTTATCCCCTGAGGACAATGAGCAGTTCTTC | CASSLSPEDNEQFF
TRBJ2-7 | TRBD1 | TRBV10-3 | . | TGTGCCATCGGGACAGGGGGACCCTACGAGCAGTACTTC | CAIGTGGPYEQYF
TRBJ1-6 | . | TRBV7-3 | . | TGTGCCAGCAGCTTAAACGGGCAGGGTCTTTCGTCACCCCTCCACTTT | CASSLNGQGLSSPLHF
TRBJ1-4 | . | TRBV11-2 | once | TGTGCCAGCAGCTTAGGGGGGGGTCGTGAAAAACTGTTTTTT | CASSLGGGREKLFF
TRBJ1-5 | . | TRBV11-2 | . | TGTGCCAGCAGCTTAGGGTTAGGAGACCAGCCCCAGCATTTT | CASSLGLGDQPQHF
TRBJ1-4 | . | TRBV11-2 | . | TGTGCCAGCAGCTTAGGGGGGGGGTTGGGTGAAAAACTGTTTTTT | CASSLGGGLGEKLFF
TRBJ1-2 | TRBD1 | TRBV5-4 | . | TGTGCCAGCAGCTCTCCGGGACAGGGGGACTATGGCTACACCTTC | CASSSPGQGDYGYTF
TRBJ1-1 | . | TRBV6-5 | . | TGTGCCAGCAGTTACTCGATGGACAGTGAAGCTTTCTTT | CASSYSMDSEAFF
TRBJ2-3 | . | TRBV15 | . | TGTGCCACCAGCAGAGATTTGAGGGCAGATACGCAGTATTTT | CATSRDLRADTQYF
TRBJ1-1 | . | TRBV6-5 | . | TGTGCCAGCAACTCCGTGAACACTGAAGCTTTCTTT | CASNSVNTEAFF
TRBJ1-1 | TRBD1 | TRBV11-2 | . | TGTGCCAGCAGCTCGGGACAGGGAGCTTTCTTT | CASSSGQGAFF
TRBJ2-5 | TRBD1 | TRBV27 | . | TGTGCCAGCAGTATTACAGGGGACGGGCAAGAGACCCAGTACTTC | CASSITGDGQETQYF
TRBJ1-1 | TRBD1 | TRBV19 | . | TGTGCCAGTAGTGTCGACGCCAACAGGGGTCTGAACACTGAAGCTTTCTTT | CASSVDANRGLNTEAFF
TRBJ2-7 | TRBD2 | TRBV30 | . | TGTGCCTGGAGTGAAGGTGAGGCTAGCGGGGATAACTACGAGCAGTACTTC | CAWSEGEASGDNYEQYF
TRBJ1-2 | TRBD1 | TRBV13 | . | TGTGCCAGCAGCTTAGGAGACAGGGGGCCGAGTGGCTACACCTTC | CASSLGDRGPSGYTF